This T cell receptor beta chain was retrieved from a study of OX40 agonist ivuxolimab in advanced cancers. The overall study: Eligibility rules accepted prior anti-PD-1, anti-PD-L1 or anti-CTLA-4 therapy, and 35% to 40% had some. Broader study findings: Blood T cells, both CD4+ and CD8+, expanded clonally by week 6 at 0.1 to 3.0 mg/kg.

Assay: immunoSEQ multiplex PCR; the TCRdb copy retains only in-frame clones and omits some. The table has some 83,000 clones, roughly 89% seen once. V dropped 4 bases and J dropped 7; count of bases not matched to a gene: 7. The germline V gene has CDR1 SGHNT and CDR2 YYREEE (reference sequence). The CDR3 has 16 residues. Turning to this clone: Its cognate antigen is unknown.

The TCR was taken from an adult with an advanced solid tumor such as melanoma, head and neck, liver or kidney cancer. The rearrangement joins TRBV5-4 to TRBJ2-1; TRBD2 aligns across 14 bases. Material: CD4+ or CD8+ T cells sorted from blood, obtained in a trial of the OX40 agonist ivuxolimab. This chain's CDR3 is CASSRGTSGSGNEQFF. The CDR3 nucleotides are TGTGCCAGCAGCCGGGGGACTAGCGGGAGTGGGAATGAGCAGTTCTTC.